Listed below are T cell receptor beta chains from one sample, sequenced in a study of cytomegalovirus exposure and HLA in healthy donors. Sequenced by immunoSEQ multiplex PCR; TCRdb stores in-frame clones only, minus some. The data show about 160,000 clones, with around 77% seen just once and 1.5% to 1.9% held by the top ten. Sample: PBMCs. The source is a man aged 35 to 55 in good health and CMV-seronegative. Both conserved end residues are part of each CDR3. D genes are given only for firm matches. Some rows have no size entry. The others give once, few or many, or a class for an expanded clone.

D	V	J	size	DNA	CDR3
TRBD1	TRBV19	TRBJ1-5	NA	TGTGCCAGTAGTATAGGTAGGGGACAGGGGGCTGTGAATCAGCCCCAGCATTTT	CASSIGRGQGAVNQPQHF
TRBD2	TRBV5-4	TRBJ2-1	NA	TGTGCCAGCAGCTGGGGGGGGACTAGCGGCTACAATGAGCAGTTCTTC	CASSWGGTSGYNEQFF
TRBD2	TRBV5-1	TRBJ2-7	NA	TGCGCCAGCAGCTTGCGGACATCGACTAGCGGGAGTTCCTACGAGCAGTACTTC	CASSLRTSTSGSSYEQYF
NA	TRBV7-2	TRBJ1-5	NA	TGTGCCAGCAGCTTAGATGGGGCGGCCAGGGGAAATCAGCCCCAGCATTTT	CASSLDGAARGNQPQHF
NA	TRBV6-5	TRBJ1-4	NA	TGTGCCAGCAGTTACTCGAGTGCAACTAATGAAAAACTGTTTTTT	CASSYSSATNEKLFF
NA	TRBV2	TRBJ2-7	NA	TGTGCCAGCAGTGAGAGTGCGGGAAGCTCCTACGAGCAGTACTTC	CASSESAGSSYEQYF
TRBD2	TRBV29-1	TRBJ2-5	NA	TGCAGCGTTTGGCGCGGGAGCTGGGAGACCCAGTACTTC	CSVWRGSWETQYF
NA	TRBV11-2	TRBJ2-1	NA	TGTGCCAGTTGGCCCGGGACTTTCACCAATGAGCAGTTCTTC	CASWPGTFTNEQFF
NA	TRBV6-1	TRBJ1-1	NA	TGTGCCAGCAACCCCGCGGGCGGTAGGACTGAAGCTTTCTTT	CASNPAGGRTEAFF
NA	TRBV15	TRBJ2-5	once	TGTGCCACCAGCAGAGCTAGGGGTGAGACCCAGTACTTC	CATSRARGETQYF
TRBD2	TRBV7-9	TRBJ2-5	once	TGTGCCAGCAGCTTAGGAGCGGGGGTGAGGGACCAAGAGACCCAGTACTTC	CASSLGAGVRDQETQYF
NA	TRBV10-3	TRBJ1-4	NA	TGTGCCATCAGTGAGAGGGCAGGGTACGAAAAACTGTTTTTT	CAISERAGYEKLFF
TRBD1	TRBV18	TRBJ1-2	NA	TGTGCCAGCTCACTAGCTACAGGGGAGTATGGCTACACCTTC	CASSLATGEYGYTF
NA	TRBV19	TRBJ2-7	NA	TGTGCCAGTAGTATAGGGGCCTGGCTGGACGAGCAGTACTTC	CASSIGAWLDEQYF
TRBD2	TRBV2	TRBJ2-1	NA	TGTGCCAGCACTCGACTAGCGGGAGTGGAGAATGAGCAGTTCTTC	CASTRLAGVENEQFF
TRBD2	TRBV5-1	TRBJ2-7	NA	TGCGCCAGCAGCTCCCTAGCGGAAAGCTCCTACGAGCAGTACTTC	CASSSLAESSYEQYF
TRBD2	TRBV10-3	TRBJ2-7	NA	TGTGCCATCAGTGCAGTACCGGGAGCGGGAGGCAGGTACGAGCAGTACTTC	CAISAVPGAGGRYEQYF
NA	TRBV27	TRBJ2-7	NA	TGTGCCAGCAGTTTTTCAAGGTCTTCGGGAGAGCAGTACTTC	CASSFSRSSGEQYF
TRBD2	TRBV7-9	TRBJ2-1	few	TGTGCCAGCAGCTTAGCGGGGGGGAATGAGCAGTTCTTC	CASSLAGGNEQFF
NA	TRBV19	TRBJ1-2	NA	TGTGCCAGTAAAGGGTTCTCGGGAGGGCGGAACCATGGCTACACCTTC	CASKGFSGGRNHGYTF
NA	TRBV6-1	TRBJ2-7	NA	TGTGCCAGCAGTGAGTCTTCCTACGAGCAGTACTTC	CASSESSYEQYF
NA	TRBV7-9	TRBJ2-7	NA	TGTTCCAGCAGCTTAAGTGGAGCGGGCGGGGACGAGCAGTACTTC	CSSSLSGAGGDEQYF
TRBD1	TRBV9	TRBJ1-1	NA	TGTGCCAGCAGCGGACGACAGGGGGACACTGAAGCTTTCTTT	CASSGRQGDTEAFF